These 2 T cell receptor beta chains were sequenced from one sample in a study of spatial heterogeneity in lung cancer. The time point denotes: sample taken at primary tumor resection. Sequencing of whole RNA from tumor, nontumor lung or frozen PBMC involved no sorting. TCRdb fed the 5' RACE reads into MiXCR, producing one record per CDR3 protein. The sample includes roughly 82,000 distinct CDR3 sequences, roughly an eighth of them seen just once. The sequences come from PBMCs, collected at surgery. The receptors stem from a male donor with early-stage non-small cell lung cancer.

The chain couples TRBV3-1 to TRBJ1-5; D is ambiguous. Germline CDR1 reads LGHDT; CDR2 reads YNNKEL (reference sequence). CDR3 size: 13 residues. V lost 4 bases, J lost 2 bases, and 6 bases lay in between. DNA of the CDR3: TGTGCCAGCAGCCCCCCGGGCAATCAGCCCCAGCATTTT. Protein: CASSPPGNQPQHF.

The chain recombines TRBV5-4 with TRBJ2-1, with 9 bases that match TRBD2. The J segment lost 6 bases and the V segment lost 4 bases, leaving 8 bases of the junction unmatched. There are 15 residues in the CDR3. Per germline, CDR1 SGHNT and CDR2 YYREEE (reference sequence). The CDR3 is CASSRLSGRTNEQFF. DNA for the CDR3: TGTGCCAGCAGCCGACTCAGCGGGAGGACCAATGAGCAGTTCTTC.